This TCR beta chain emerged from a study of tumor and adjacent non-tumor tissue in lung cancer. As for the study in general: Histology: under 15 adenocarcinoma, a couple of squamous cell carcinoma, 1 small cell lung cancer.

Concerning this clonotype itself: Its cognate antigen is unknown. One junction end does not reproduce the germline sequence, and a read error may be involved.

The V gene's germline CDR1 is SGHAT and CDR2 FQNNGV. The CDR3 contains 16 residues. No cell sorting was done before RNA was extracted from the tissue. The normal lung tissue was taken more than 3 cm from the tumor edge. Chemotherapy-naive patients with new lung cancer underwent thoracic surgery in China, August–late 2014. Three rounds of nested PCR, following a modified ARM-PCR protocol, produced the TCRbeta library. TCRdb redid the calling of the multiplex PCR reads with MiXCR, one entry per CDR3 protein. The sample consists of 70,000 to 90,000 distinct CDR3 sequences, 80% to 90% of them appearing once. The study's findings and limits: Significantly higher TCR diversity was found in tumor than normal lung. Top 100 clones took a larger repertoire share in normal lung.

The source is a man in his 60s with non-small cell lung cancer. The chain combines TRBV11-2 with TRBJ2-7; D perhaps matches TRBD1 (6 bases). What was sequenced was distant non-tumor lung tissue. The CDR3 DNA sequence: TGTGCCTGCAGCTCGAGGACAGCAGGGAGTGTCTATGAGCAGTACTTC. Encoded protein: CACSSRTAGSVYEQYF.